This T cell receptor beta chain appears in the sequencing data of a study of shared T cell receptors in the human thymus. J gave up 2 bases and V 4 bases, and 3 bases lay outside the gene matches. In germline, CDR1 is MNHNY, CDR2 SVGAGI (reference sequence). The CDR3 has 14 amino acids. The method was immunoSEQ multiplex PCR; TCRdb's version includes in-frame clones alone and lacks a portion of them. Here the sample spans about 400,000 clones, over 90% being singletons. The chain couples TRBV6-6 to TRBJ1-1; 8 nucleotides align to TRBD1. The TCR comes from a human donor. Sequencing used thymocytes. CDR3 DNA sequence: TGTGCCAGCAGTTCACAGGGGGAAAACACTGAAGCTTTCTTT. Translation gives CASSSQGENTEAFF.